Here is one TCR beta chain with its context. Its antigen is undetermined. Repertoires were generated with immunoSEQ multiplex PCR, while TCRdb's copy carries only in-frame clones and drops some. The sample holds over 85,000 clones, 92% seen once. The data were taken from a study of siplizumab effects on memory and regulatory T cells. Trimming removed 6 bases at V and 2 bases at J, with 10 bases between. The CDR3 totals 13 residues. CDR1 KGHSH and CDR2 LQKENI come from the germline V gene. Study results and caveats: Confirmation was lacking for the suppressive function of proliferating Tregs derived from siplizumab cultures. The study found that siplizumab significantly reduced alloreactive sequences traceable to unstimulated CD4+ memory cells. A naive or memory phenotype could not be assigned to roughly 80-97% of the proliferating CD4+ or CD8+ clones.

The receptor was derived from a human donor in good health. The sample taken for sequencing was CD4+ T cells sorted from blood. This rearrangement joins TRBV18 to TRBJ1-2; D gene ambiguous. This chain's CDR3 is CASSPQENYGYTF. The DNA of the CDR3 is TGTGCCAGCTCCCCCCAGGAGAACTATGGCTACACCTTC.